These 18 T cell receptor beta chains came from one sample sequenced in a study of T-cell reconstitution after alpha-beta-depleted transplantation in children. Unique molecular identifiers featured in how the TCRbeta library was prepared. A single record per CDR3 protein comes from TCRdb applying MiXCR to the PCR reads. The table includes about 540,000 distinct CDR3 sequences, about 18% detected once. This specimen consisted of PBMCs from the stem cell graft donor, obtained from the stem cell graft. These receptors all come from a human donor who donated a stem cell graft to a child with acute lymphoblastic leukemia.

The chain employs TRBV7-9 and TRBJ1-2; the D is unclear. Trimming removed 4 bases at V and 2 bases at J, with 17 bases between. The germline gives CDR1 SEHNR, CDR2 FQNEAQ (reference sequence). CDR3 size: 16 residues. DNA for the CDR3: TGTGCCAGCAGCTCCCCCCTAGACCCTGCAAACTATGGCTACACCTTC. Encoded protein: CASSSPLDPANYGYTF.

V usage is TRBV6-5 and J usage is TRBJ2-5; 7 bases fit TRBD2. The germline V gene encodes CDR1 MNHEY and CDR2 SVGAGI. CDR3 length: 13 residues. V lost 2 bases, J lost 12 bases, and 9 bases stayed unmatched. CDR3 bases: TGTGCCAGCAGTTACATGAGCTTGGGAGGGGAGTACTTC. Protein product: CASSYMSLGGEYF.

This clonotype was seen more than once but under ten times. The chain carries TRBV19 and TRBJ1-5; TRBD1 might be the D (5 bases). The CDR3 consists of 15 residues. Trimming left V 6 bases short and J 3 bases short, with 15 bases between. The germline V gene encodes CDR1 LNHDA and CDR2 SQIVND (reference sequence). The CDR3 DNA is TGTGCCAGTAGCCGTGTGGGGGGTAACAATCAGCCCCAGCATTTT. It translates to CASSRVGGNNQPQHF.

This clonotype has only one observation. The rearrangement joins TRBV7-6 to TRBJ1-4; D possibly corresponds to TRBD1 (6 bases). Germline V gene lookup returns CDR1 SGHVS and CDR2 FNYEAQ. V gave up 4 bases and J gave up 4 bases, with 10 bases separating them. The CDR3 length is 14 residues. CDR3 coding DNA: TGTGCCAGCAGCTCGAGGGGGGGTAATGAAAAACTGTTTTTT. This translates into CASSSRGGNEKLFF.

V gene TRBV15 combines with J gene TRBJ2-1; D might be TRBD1 or TRBD2, each matching 5 bases. The germline gives CDR1 LNHNV, CDR2 YYDKDF (reference sequence). This CDR3 spans 16 amino acids. With 5 bases removed from V and 2 bases from J, the gap between germline ends came to 16 bases. In DNA, the CDR3 is TGTGCCACCAGCGCCAGCCGGGACCGACCCTACAATGAGCAGTTCTTC. Encoded protein: CATSASRDRPYNEQFF.

The chain carries TRBV29-1 and TRBJ2-3; 9 bases agree with TRBD2. Germline V gene sequence: CDR1 SQVTM, CDR2 ANQGSEA. V shed 8 bases and J 0 bases; nucleotides not matched to a gene: 6. The CDR3 is made up of 14 amino acids. The CDR3 loop reads CSWASGASTDTQYF. Here the CDR3 DNA reads TGCAGCTGGGCTAGCGGGGCTAGCACAGATACGCAGTATTTT.

This clonotype appeared many times. This sequence joins TRBV27 and TRBJ2-7; 8 bases line up with TRBD2. With V trimmed by 6 bases and J by 3 bases, 4 bases remained unmatched. Looked up from germline, CDR1 is MNHEY and CDR2 is SMNVEV (reference sequence). This CDR3 has 13 amino acids. Written as DNA, the CDR3 is TGTGCCAGCAGCTTCGGGACTAGCTACGAGCAGTACTTC. This encodes CASSFGTSYEQYF.

This clonotype was counted many times. The chain couples TRBV7-9 to TRBJ1-1, with D uncertain. V dropped 4 bases and J dropped 4 bases, with 7 bases sitting between them. The CDR3 covers 12 residues. CDR1 and CDR2 (germline): SEHNR, FQNEAQ (reference sequence). The CDR3 here is CASSYEGTEAFF. CDR3 DNA sequence: TGTGCCAGCAGCTACGAAGGCACTGAAGCTTTCTTT.

The rearrangement links TRBV29-1 to TRBJ2-1; D possibly corresponds to TRBD2 (5 bases). V was cut by 0 bases and J by 0 bases, with 9 bases left in between. The germline CDR1 and CDR2 sequences are SQVTM and ANQGSEA. This CDR3 has 15 residues. Here the CDR3 DNA reads TGCAGCGTTGAAGATAGCGCTAGCTCCTACAATGAGCAGTTCTTC. Its translation: CSVEDSASSYNEQFF.

The chain links TRBV6-1 to TRBJ2-7, with D perhaps matching TRBD2 (5 bases). V lost 2 bases, J lost 6 bases, and 17 bases lay in between. Looked up from germline, CDR1 is MNHNS and CDR2 is SASEGT. The CDR3 covers 15 residues. CDR3 nucleotide sequence: TGTGCCAGCAGTGAACGGGGTAGTCCCCTTGTCGAGCAGTACTTC. Its translation is CASSERGSPLVEQYF.

This clonotype came up a few times. This sequence joins TRBV27 and TRBJ1-1; D gene ambiguous. Trimming cost V 6 bases and J 9 bases, with 11 bases left between them. CDR3 size: 11 residues. Germline-derived CDR1 and CDR2 are MNHEY and SMNVEV (reference sequence). CDR3 loop: CASRIGPKAFF. The CDR3 nucleotides read TGTGCCAGCAGGATAGGACCTAAAGCTTTCTTT.

This clonotype showed up just a few times. The J gene is TRBJ1-1, the V gene TRBV4-1, with D unresolved. In germline, CDR1 is MGHRA, CDR2 YSYEKL. This CDR3 spans 14 amino acids. Trimming took 8 bases from V and 0 from J, leaving 13 bases between them. The CDR3 spells CASGPSRMNTEAFF. The CDR3 DNA is TGCGCCAGCGGACCTTCGAGGATGAACACTGAAGCTTTCTTT.

This clonotype was observed a handful of times. This sequence joins TRBV4-1 and TRBJ1-1, with a possible D match to TRBD1 (5 bases). Trimming shortened V by 6 bases and J by 4 bases, and 15 bases separated the two germline ends. The CDR3 contains 14 residues. In germline, CDR1 is MGHRA, CDR2 YSYEKL. CDR3 sequence reads: CASRLGTKGTEAFF. The CDR3 DNA reads TGCGCCAGCAGACTTGGGACCAAGGGCACTGAAGCTTTCTTT.

This clonotype was seen a few times. The V call is TRBV4-1, the J call TRBJ2-3; 7 bases are shared with TRBD2. V gave up 1 base and J gave up 0 bases; unmatched junction bases: 1. Germline V gives CDR1 MGHRA, CDR2 YSYEKL. The length of the CDR3 is 15 residues. As DNA, the CDR3 is TGCGCCAGCAGCCAAGGACTAGCCAGCACAGATACGCAGTATTTT. It specifies CASSQGLASTDTQYF.

The rearrangement links TRBV6-2 or TRBV6-3 to TRBJ1-2; a possible D gene is TRBD1 (5 bases). V was clipped by 4 bases and J by 4 bases, with 10 bases between them. This CDR3 has 13 residues. Looked up from germline, CDR1 is MNHEY and CDR2 is SVGEGT. The CDR3 loop reads CASSFDSSYGYTF. The CDR3 DNA is TGTGCCAGCAGTTTCGACAGTTCCTATGGCTACACCTTC.

In its sample, this clonotype was seen a few times. This sequence joins TRBV29-1 and TRBJ2-3; 7 nucleotides align to TRBD1. V shed 7 bases and J 0 bases; nucleotides not matched to a gene: 10. Germline V gene lookup returns CDR1 SQVTM and CDR2 ANQGSEA. The CDR3 sequence is 15 residues long. CDR3 nucleotide sequence: TGCAGCGCGAGCCGGCTGACAGGGAGCACAGATACGCAGTATTTT. Amino acids: CSASRLTGSTDTQYF.

This clonotype showed up just a few times. The chain is built from TRBV5-1 and TRBJ1-2; 8 nucleotides line up with TRBD1. Trimming removed 5 bases from V and 2 bases from J; junction bases left unmatched: 5. The CDR3 covers 14 residues. Per the germline V gene, CDR1 is SGHRS and CDR2 is YFSETQ. The CDR3 nucleotides are TGCGCCAGCAGGCTGACAGGGGCCAACTATGGCTACACCTTC. Protein product: CASRLTGANYGYTF.

This clonotype came up a few times. The V call is TRBV20-1, the J call TRBJ2-7; 8 nucleotides line up with TRBD2. The CDR3 has 15 amino acids. Trimming took 6 bases from V and 5 from J; bases not matched to a gene: 15. CDR1 DFQATT and CDR2 SNEGSKA come from the germline V gene (reference sequence). CDR3: CSALRRREEKDEQYF. The CDR3 region has the DNA TGCAGTGCCCTCCGGAGGCGGGAGGAGAAGGACGAGCAGTACTTC.